The rows below give T cell receptor beta chains drawn from one sample of a study of blood T cell repertoires in COVID-19. The data were produced by immunoSEQ multiplex PCR, yet TCRdb's version contains in-frame clones alone and is incomplete. The table records some 160,000 clones, roughly 90% of them present only once. Sequencing was done on a sample of peripheral blood. The receptors originated from a man in his 60s with acute or convalescent COVID-19. Each CDR3 is given with its conserved first and last residue. The D gene is left open where the match is weak. The size entry is marked missing in some rows and otherwise reads once, few, many or a size class.

d_call: TRBD1
j_call: TRBJ2-1
clone_size: .
v_call: TRBV2
cdr3_nt: TGTGCCAGCAGTCAGGGGGCTGATGAGCAGTTCTTC
cdr3_aa: CASSQGADEQFF

d_call: .
j_call: TRBJ1-1
clone_size: .
v_call: TRBV19
cdr3_nt: TGTGCCAGTAGTGTGGACAGATTTAACACTGAAGCTTTCTTT
cdr3_aa: CASSVDRFNTEAFF

d_call: TRBD1
j_call: TRBJ2-7
clone_size: .
v_call: TRBV12-3/TRBV12-4
cdr3_nt: TGTGCCAGCAGTTGGGACAGCAACGAGCAGTACTTC
cdr3_aa: CASSWDSNEQYF

d_call: .
j_call: TRBJ2-7
clone_size: .
v_call: TRBV19
cdr3_nt: TGTGCCAGTAGTTTCCCAGGGCGGAAGGCTACCTACGAGCAGTACTTC
cdr3_aa: CASSFPGRKATYEQYF

d_call: .
j_call: TRBJ2-1
clone_size: .
v_call: TRBV19
cdr3_nt: TGTGCCACCCTAGACCGATGGAATGAGCAGTTCTTC
cdr3_aa: CATLDRWNEQFF

d_call: TRBD1
j_call: TRBJ1-2
clone_size: once
v_call: TRBV6-5
cdr3_nt: TGTGCCAGCAGTCCGGGACAGGGATCTGGCTACACCTTC
cdr3_aa: CASSPGQGSGYTF

d_call: TRBD1
j_call: TRBJ1-3
clone_size: few
v_call: TRBV9
cdr3_nt: TGTGCCAGCAGCGTAGATATTGGGACAGGCAGAACCTCTGGAAACACCATATATTTT
cdr3_aa: CASSVDIGTGRTSGNTIYF

d_call: TRBD2
j_call: TRBJ2-2
clone_size: .
v_call: TRBV5-1
cdr3_nt: TGCGCCAGCAGCACCGGCGGGACTAGCGGCACCGGGGAGCTGTTTTTT
cdr3_aa: CASSTGGTSGTGELFF

d_call: .
j_call: TRBJ1-2
clone_size: .
v_call: TRBV28
cdr3_nt: TGTGCCAGCAGTGGTCCCGGGGAGGAGGGCTACACCTTC
cdr3_aa: CASSGPGEEGYTF

d_call: TRBD2
j_call: TRBJ2-3
clone_size: .
v_call: TRBV27
cdr3_nt: TGTGCCAGCAGTTCCTACGGGACTAGCGGGGGGGATAATACGCAGTATTTT
cdr3_aa: CASSSYGTSGGDNTQYF

d_call: .
j_call: TRBJ2-2
clone_size: .
v_call: TRBV5-1
cdr3_nt: TGCGCCAGCAGCACCGCCGGGACTTCTATTAACACCGGGGAGCTGTTTTTT
cdr3_aa: CASSTAGTSINTGELFF

d_call: .
j_call: TRBJ2-1
clone_size: once
v_call: TRBV4-3
cdr3_nt: TGCGCCAGCAGCCAAAGCTGGACTTCATACAATGAGCAGTTCTTC
cdr3_aa: CASSQSWTSYNEQFF

d_call: TRBD1
j_call: TRBJ1-2
clone_size: .
v_call: TRBV13
cdr3_nt: TGTGCCAGCAGCTTGGGAGGGACAGGTGGCTACACCTTC
cdr3_aa: CASSLGGTGGYTF

d_call: TRBD2
j_call: TRBJ2-1
clone_size: .
v_call: TRBV11-2
cdr3_nt: TGTGCCAGCAGCTTAGTCTCGCGGGGGAGATACAATGAGCAGTTCTTC
cdr3_aa: CASSLVSRGRYNEQFF

d_call: .
j_call: TRBJ1-3
clone_size: .
v_call: TRBV6-6
cdr3_nt: TGTGCCAGCAGTTACGAGGGTAACGGAAACACCATATATTTT
cdr3_aa: CASSYEGNGNTIYF

d_call: TRBD2
j_call: TRBJ2-1
clone_size: .
v_call: TRBV24-1
cdr3_nt: TGTGCCACCAGCTCCGGGACTAGCGCCTACAATGAGCAGTTCTTC
cdr3_aa: CATSSGTSAYNEQFF

d_call: TRBD2
j_call: TRBJ2-1
clone_size: .
v_call: TRBV27
cdr3_nt: TGTGCCAGCAGTTCGGGGGGGCTCTCCTACAATGAGCAGTTCTTC
cdr3_aa: CASSSGGLSYNEQFF

d_call: TRBD1
j_call: TRBJ1-3
clone_size: .
v_call: TRBV19
cdr3_nt: TGTGCCAGTAGTAACACCGGGACAGGGTACACCATATATTTT
cdr3_aa: CASSNTGTGYTIYF

d_call: TRBD1
j_call: TRBJ1-4
clone_size: .
v_call: TRBV11-2
cdr3_nt: TGTGCCAGCAGACCTCACAGGGGGAGGAATGAAAAACTGTTTTTT
cdr3_aa: CASRPHRGRNEKLFF

d_call: .
j_call: TRBJ2-3
clone_size: .
v_call: TRBV4-2
cdr3_nt: TGTGCCAGCAGCTTACGACCAGGGGGGTTGCCCCCAGATACGCAGTATTTT
cdr3_aa: CASSLRPGGLPPDTQYF

d_call: .
j_call: TRBJ1-2
clone_size: .
v_call: TRBV29-1
cdr3_nt: TGCAGCGTTGAGGCCGACAGAGACTATGGCTACACCTTC
cdr3_aa: CSVEADRDYGYTF

d_call: .
j_call: TRBJ1-5
clone_size: .
v_call: TRBV30
cdr3_nt: TGTGCCTGGAGTCGGGACAAGGATCAGCCCCAGCATTTT
cdr3_aa: CAWSRDKDQPQHF

d_call: .
j_call: TRBJ1-2
clone_size: .
v_call: TRBV30
cdr3_nt: TGTGCCTGGACCGAAGGCCAGGGGTTTGACTATGGCTACACCTTC
cdr3_aa: CAWTEGQGFDYGYTF

d_call: TRBD1
j_call: TRBJ1-5
clone_size: .
v_call: TRBV3-1/TRBV3-2
cdr3_nt: TGTGCCAGCAGCCCCTCAGGGACAGTCAATCAGCCCCAGCATTTT
cdr3_aa: CASSPSGTVNQPQHF

d_call: .
j_call: TRBJ2-1
clone_size: .
v_call: TRBV19
cdr3_nt: TGTGCCAGTAAGGAAGCGGGCCTTTACAATGAGCAGTTCTTC
cdr3_aa: CASKEAGLYNEQFF

d_call: .
j_call: TRBJ2-7
clone_size: .
v_call: TRBV12-3/TRBV12-4
cdr3_nt: TGTGCCAGCAGTACGACTTACGCCTACGAGCAGTACTTC
cdr3_aa: CASSTTYAYEQYF

d_call: TRBD1
j_call: TRBJ1-2
clone_size: .
v_call: TRBV6-5
cdr3_nt: TGTGCCAGCAGAGGGGAGACAGGGCGCTATGGCTACACCTTC
cdr3_aa: CASRGETGRYGYTF

d_call: TRBD1
j_call: TRBJ1-2
clone_size: .
v_call: TRBV4-1
cdr3_nt: TGCGCCAGCAGCCAGGCCCTTCGGGACAGGGGGAAGGATGGCTACACCTTC
cdr3_aa: CASSQALRDRGKDGYTF

d_call: TRBD2
j_call: TRBJ2-7
clone_size: .
v_call: TRBV19
cdr3_nt: TGTGCCAGTAGTATTTTACCTGCGGGGGACCCATCCAAGTGTAAGCAGTACTTC
cdr3_aa: CASSILPAGDPSKCKQYF

d_call: TRBD2
j_call: TRBJ2-2
clone_size: few
v_call: TRBV7-7
cdr3_nt: TGTGCCAGCAGCGCCCCGGGACTAGCGGGGGGCGGGGAGCTGTTTTTT
cdr3_aa: CASSAPGLAGGGELFF

d_call: TRBD2
j_call: TRBJ2-3
clone_size: .
v_call: TRBV7-6
cdr3_nt: TGTGCCAGCAGCTTAGAAGCGGGGCCTCGCACAGATACGCAGTATTTT
cdr3_aa: CASSLEAGPRTDTQYF

d_call: .
j_call: TRBJ2-5
clone_size: once
v_call: TRBV4-2
cdr3_nt: TGTGCCAGCAGCCAAGTAAGGGACACCCAAGAGACCCAGTACTTC
cdr3_aa: CASSQVRDTQETQYF

d_call: .
j_call: TRBJ1-5
clone_size: .
v_call: TRBV19
cdr3_nt: TGTGCCAGTACCCTCTTAGTTAACAATCAGCCCCAGCATTTT
cdr3_aa: CASTLLVNNQPQHF

d_call: TRBD2
j_call: TRBJ2-1
clone_size: .
v_call: TRBV29-1
cdr3_nt: TGCAGCGTCTCGGGACTAGCGGGGGTGGATGAGCAGTTCTTC
cdr3_aa: CSVSGLAGVDEQFF

d_call: .
j_call: TRBJ1-2
clone_size: .
v_call: TRBV18
cdr3_nt: TGTGCCAGCTCACTAGACGCGGCCTATGGCTACACCTTC
cdr3_aa: CASSLDAAYGYTF

d_call: TRBD1
j_call: TRBJ2-7
clone_size: .
v_call: TRBV19
cdr3_nt: TGTGCCAGTAGTGGGACAGGCTACGAGCAGTACTTC
cdr3_aa: CASSGTGYEQYF

d_call: TRBD1
j_call: TRBJ1-1
clone_size: .
v_call: TRBV5-4
cdr3_nt: TGTGCCAGCAGCACAGGGGGGGGGTTGAACACTGAAGCTTTCTTT
cdr3_aa: CASSTGGGLNTEAFF

d_call: .
j_call: TRBJ1-5
clone_size: .
v_call: TRBV5-6
cdr3_nt: TGTGCCAGCAGCCTCTGGGCAGGGGCCTATAGCAATCAGCCCCAGCATTTT
cdr3_aa: CASSLWAGAYSNQPQHF

d_call: TRBD1
j_call: TRBJ2-1
clone_size: .
v_call: TRBV6-5
cdr3_nt: TGTGCCAGCAGTCTCTCCCGGACAGGGAACAATGAGCAGTTCTTC
cdr3_aa: CASSLSRTGNNEQFF

d_call: .
j_call: TRBJ1-2
clone_size: .
v_call: TRBV4-1
cdr3_nt: TGCGCCAGCAGCCAAGTGACGAGGTTACGGGTCGCGGATCGGGGTGGCTACACCTTC
cdr3_aa: CASSQVTRLRVADRGGYTF

d_call: .
j_call: TRBJ2-1
clone_size: once
v_call: TRBV7-8
cdr3_nt: TGTGCCAGCAGCTTATATCTAAATGAGCAGTTCTTC
cdr3_aa: CASSLYLNEQFF